This T cell receptor (beta chain) is from a study of metastatic and nonmetastatic thyroid tumors. TCRdb re-called the PCR reads via MiXCR. There are fewer than 35,000 clones in the sample; more than 25% occur only once, and about 30% lies in the top ten. This clone occurred many times. V shed 3 bases and J 9 bases; nucleotides not matched to a gene: 9. The CDR3 extends over 15 amino acids. The germline CDR1 and CDR2 sequences are SGHAT and FQNNGV. Ahead of thyroid surgery, no patient had received treatment of any kind. The chain uses TRBV11-2 and TRBJ2-1; 9 bases align to TRBD2. The receptor comes from a female donor with papillary thyroid cancer or a benign thyroid nodule (not recorded which). Some clones in this sample may be carry-over from other donors' samples. The source material was blood. In DNA form, the CDR3 reads TGTGCCAGCAGCTTTAGCGGGAGTAATCCGGGTGAGCAGTTCTTC. Protein: CASSFSGSNPGEQFF.